A single sample is the source of the 4 T cell receptor beta chains below, sequenced in a study of T cells in Graves' hyperthyroidism and ophthalmopathy. RNA transcripts provided the source from which TCR beta CDR3 regions were amplified. Using the HTBI primer set, a first-round RT-PCR was run on the TCR CDR3. TCRdb re-called the multiplex PCR reads with MiXCR, one entry per CDR3 protein. Of about 350,000 distinct CDR3 sequences listed, over 11% are singletons. Sequenced input: blood. These receptors originate from a woman aged 25-40 years with Graves' hyperthyroidism.

This clonotype was seen a handful of times. V is TRBV10-3 and J is TRBJ1-1; a possible D gene is TRBD1 (6 bases). V was trimmed by 6 bases and J by 0 bases, leaving 8 bases between them. The CDR3 extends over 13 amino acids. The germline V gene encodes CDR1 ENHRY and CDR2 SYGVKD. The CDR3 reads CAISGQLNTEAFF. The CDR3 nucleotides are TGTGCCATCAGCGGACAGCTGAACACTGAAGCTTTCTTT.

The chain couples TRBV18 to TRBJ2-1; the match to TRBD2 covers 8 bases. Germline lookup yields CDR1 KGHSH and CDR2 LQKENI. The CDR3 loop spans 18 amino acids. V lost 0 bases to trimming and J lost 0 bases; unmatched junction nucleotides: 7. In DNA, the CDR3 is TGTGCCAGCTCACCACCAGGGCCGGGAGGGAGCTCCTACAATGAGCAGTTCTTC. This gives the protein CASSPPGPGGSSYNEQFF.

In its sample, this clonotype was seen many times. The chain joins TRBV13 to TRBJ2-1; D is unresolved. The ends were cut back, 5 bases at V and 0 bases at J, with 8 bases in the middle. Germline V gene lookup returns CDR1 PRHDT and CDR2 FYEKMQ (reference sequence). The CDR3 spans 14 residues. The CDR3 spells CASSPGSSYNEQFF. The CDR3, as DNA: TGTGCCAGCAGCCCCGGGTCCTCCTACAATGAGCAGTTCTTC.

There are many counts of this clonotype. This rearrangement joins TRBV2 to TRBJ1-2, with D maybe TRBD1 (5 bases). The V end was cut by 9 bases, the J end by 4 bases, with 15 bases between. CDR1 SNHLY and CDR2 FYNNEI come from the germline V gene. CDR3 size: 13 residues. In DNA, the CDR3 is TGTGCCAGTCAACCCCAGGGAGGCTATGGCTACACCTTC. It encodes CASQPQGGYGYTF.